Given below is one T cell receptor (beta chain) in context. The CDR3 is made up of 13 amino acids. Between the trimmed V and J ends, which lost 4 bases and 6 bases, there was a span of 15 bases. Germline V CDR1 and CDR2: GTSNPN, SVGIG (reference sequence). The sample is drawn from a study of blood T cell repertoires in COVID-19. Study in general: Sites in the United States, Italy and Spain provided acute and convalescent COVID-19 samples. T cells, B-cell-depleted T cells, or PBMCs supplied cDNA or gDNA.

Original processing notes: Amplification of reference gene primers was used by the study to estimate nucleated cell counts. Profiled with immunoSEQ multiplex PCR; TCRdb holds only in-frame clones, not every one. That table supplies the V and J calls and clone size; D and trimming were determined from the DNA. Among under 500,000 clones, around 89% were seen once, and the ten largest hold approximately 4.3%. The V gene is TRBV30, the J gene TRBJ1-1; D ambiguous. Sequenced sample: peripheral blood. The clonotype comes from a woman aged 25-40 years with acute or convalescent COVID-19. This CDR3 reads CAWKREVIAEAFF. CDR3 sequence (DNA): TGTGCCTGGAAGAGGGAAGTGATTGCTGAAGCTTTCTTT.